The entry below gives a single T cell receptor beta chain sequence along with its context. Its antigen is unidentified. The data were taken from a study of memory CD4+ T cells and cytomegalovirus serostatus. Study information: Donors were healthy Belgian adults, 10 or so CMV seropositive and about two dozen seronegative. Overall study findings and caveats: Suggested: most of the CMV-linked TCR signature lies in CD4+ memory cells.

Single viable CD3+CD4+CD8-CD45RO+ cells were sorted as the memory CD4+ T cells. Authors' processing steps: After removing out-of-frame reads, approximately 2 million distinct TCRbeta sequences remained. Clones were sequenced by immunoSEQ multiplex PCR, and TCRdb holds only the in-frame ones, with some missing. The V and J calls and clone size were taken over from that table, and D and trimming were inferred from the DNA. This table holds tens of thousands of clones, 76% found once. Trimming stripped 1 base from V and 8 bases from J, with 15 bases between. CDR3 length: 15 residues. CDR1 MGHRA and CDR2 YSYEKL come from the germline V gene.

The sequence came from an adult in good health and CMV-seronegative. The V gene is TRBV4-1, the J gene TRBJ2-1; perhaps TRBD2 as D (6 bases). Sequencing was performed on memory CD4+ T cells from blood. CDR3 coding DNA: TGCGCCAGCAGCCAAGGGAGGGGCTTAGGGTATGAGCAGTTCTTC. Encoded protein: CASSQGRGLGYEQFF.